The present T cell receptor beta chain was sequenced within a study of shared clonotypes between healthy human individuals. The study's findings and limits: Rarefaction demonstrated incomplete sorted-subset sequencing despite large depth. A few donors showed sharing of approximately 5% of naive CD4 clonotypes.

Profiled with immunoSEQ multiplex PCR; TCRdb holds only in-frame clones, not every one. The sample holds 2.3 million or so clones, 85% to 95% seen once. Turning to this clone: What it recognizes is unknown.

The CDR3 runs to 15 residues. CDR1 is SQVTM and CDR2 is ANQGSEA in the germline V gene. V was pared by 7 bases and J by 1 base, with 18 bases between. This chain uses TRBV29-1 with TRBJ2-3; possible D gene TRBD2, 5 bases. This TCR was sampled from a man between 18 and 29 years old in good health. Some clones in this sample may be carry-over from other donors' samples. The sample consisted of naive CD4+ T cells from PBMCs. Subset specified: CD45RA+ positively selected. The CDR3 bases are TGCAGCGGCCGTGGGAGTTCGGGTCGCACAGATACGCAGTATTTT. Its protein is CSGRGSSGRTDTQYF.